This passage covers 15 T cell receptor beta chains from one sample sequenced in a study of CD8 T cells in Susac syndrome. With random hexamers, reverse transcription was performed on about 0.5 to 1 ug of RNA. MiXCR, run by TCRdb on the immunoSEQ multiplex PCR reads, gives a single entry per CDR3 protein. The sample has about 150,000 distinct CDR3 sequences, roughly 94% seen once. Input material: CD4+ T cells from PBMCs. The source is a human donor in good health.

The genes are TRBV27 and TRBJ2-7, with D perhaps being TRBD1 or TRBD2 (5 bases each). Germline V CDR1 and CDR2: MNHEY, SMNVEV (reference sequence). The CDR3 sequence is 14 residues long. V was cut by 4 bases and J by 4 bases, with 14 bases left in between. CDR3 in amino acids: CASSSPGRQYEQYF. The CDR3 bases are TGTGCCAGCAGTTCCCCGGGACGGCAATACGAGCAGTACTTC.

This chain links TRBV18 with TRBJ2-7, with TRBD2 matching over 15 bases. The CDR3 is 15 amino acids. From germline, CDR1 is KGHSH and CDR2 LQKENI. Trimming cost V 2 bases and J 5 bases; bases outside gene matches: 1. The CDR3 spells CASSPRTSGRDEQYF. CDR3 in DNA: TGTGCCAGCTCACCAAGGACTAGCGGGAGGGACGAGCAGTACTTC. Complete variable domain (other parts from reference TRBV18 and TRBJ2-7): NAGVMQNPRHLVRRRGQEARLRCSPMKGHSHVYWYRQLPEEGLKFMVYLQKENIIDESGMPKERFSAEFPKEGPSILRIQQVVRGDSAAYFCASSPRTSGRDEQYFGPGTRLTVT.

The CDR3: CASSFQGGDYGYTF. The CDR3 coding sequence is TGTGCCAGCAGCTTCCAGGGGGGGGACTATGGCTACACCTTC. The rearrangement joins TRBV7-3 to TRBJ1-2, with TRBD1 matching 7 bases. Trimming took 3 bases from V and 3 from J; bases not matched to a gene: 4. The CDR3 runs to 14 residues. The germline V gene has CDR1 SGHTA and CDR2 FQGTGA.

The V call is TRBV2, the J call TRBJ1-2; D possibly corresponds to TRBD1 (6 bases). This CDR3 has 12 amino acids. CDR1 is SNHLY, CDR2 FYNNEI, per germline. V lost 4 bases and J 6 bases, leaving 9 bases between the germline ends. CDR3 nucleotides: TGTGCCAGCAGTGGACAGGCAAATGGCTACACCTTC. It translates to CASSGQANGYTF.

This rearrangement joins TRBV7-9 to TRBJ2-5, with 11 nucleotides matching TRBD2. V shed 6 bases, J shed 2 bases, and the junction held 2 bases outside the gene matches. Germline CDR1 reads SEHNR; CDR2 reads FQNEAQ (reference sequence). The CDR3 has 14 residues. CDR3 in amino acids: CASSPSGGQETQYF. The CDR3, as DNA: TGTGCCAGCAGTCCTAGCGGGGGGCAAGAGACCCAGTACTTC. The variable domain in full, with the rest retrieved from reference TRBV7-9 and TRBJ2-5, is DTGVSQNPRHKITKRGQNVTFRCDPISEHNRLYWYRQTLGQGPEFLTYFQNEAQLEKSRLLSDRFSAERPKGSFSTLEIQRTEQGDSAMYLCASSPSGGQETQYFGPGTRLLVL.

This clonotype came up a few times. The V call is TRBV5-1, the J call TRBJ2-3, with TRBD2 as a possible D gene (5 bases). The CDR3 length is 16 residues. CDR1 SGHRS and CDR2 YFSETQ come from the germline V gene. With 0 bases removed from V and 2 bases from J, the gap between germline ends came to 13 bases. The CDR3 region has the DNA TGCGCCAGCAGCTTGGGGACTTCAGGAATCACAGATACGCAGTATTTT. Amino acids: CASSLGTSGITDTQYF.

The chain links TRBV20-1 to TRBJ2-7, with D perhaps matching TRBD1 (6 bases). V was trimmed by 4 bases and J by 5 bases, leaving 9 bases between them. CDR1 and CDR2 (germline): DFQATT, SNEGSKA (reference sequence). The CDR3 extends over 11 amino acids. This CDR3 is CSAKQGNEQYF. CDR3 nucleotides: TGCAGTGCTAAACAGGGCAACGAGCAGTACTTC.

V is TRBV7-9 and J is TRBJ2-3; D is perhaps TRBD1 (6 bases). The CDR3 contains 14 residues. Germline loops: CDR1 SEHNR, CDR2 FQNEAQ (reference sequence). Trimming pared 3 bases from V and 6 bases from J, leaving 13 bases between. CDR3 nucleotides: TGTGCCAGCAGCTTGGACAGCTCTGGGGATACGCAGTATTTT. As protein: CASSLDSSGDTQYF.

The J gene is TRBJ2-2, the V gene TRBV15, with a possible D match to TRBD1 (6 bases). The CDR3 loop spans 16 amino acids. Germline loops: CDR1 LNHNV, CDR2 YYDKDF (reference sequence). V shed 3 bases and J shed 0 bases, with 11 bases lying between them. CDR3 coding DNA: TGTGCCACCAGCAGGGGTACAGGGTCGAACACCGGGGAGCTGTTTTTT. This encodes CATSRGTGSNTGELFF.

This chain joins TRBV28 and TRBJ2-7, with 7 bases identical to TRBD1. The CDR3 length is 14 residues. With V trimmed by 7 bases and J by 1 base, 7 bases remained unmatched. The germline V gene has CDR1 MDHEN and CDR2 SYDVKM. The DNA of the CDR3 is TGTGCCAGCATGGACAGGTCCATTTCCTACGAGCAGTACTTC. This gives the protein CASMDRSISYEQYF.

DNA for the CDR3: TGTGCCATCAGTCTACAGGGGGATGAGGACTACGAGCAGTACTTC. This translates into CAISLQGDEDYEQYF. This sequence joins TRBV10-3 and TRBJ2-7; TRBD1 matches 8 bases. V was clipped by 5 bases and J by 3 bases; unmatched bases: 9. Germline CDR1 and CDR2: ENHRY and SYGVKD. This CDR3 is 15 amino acids long.

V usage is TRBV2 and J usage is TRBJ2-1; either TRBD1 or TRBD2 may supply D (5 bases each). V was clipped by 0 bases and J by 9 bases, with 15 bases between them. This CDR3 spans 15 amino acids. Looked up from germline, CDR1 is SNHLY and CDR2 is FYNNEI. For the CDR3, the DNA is TGTGCCAGCAGTGAAGCGCTGGGGGTCCTTGGTGAGCAGTTCTTC. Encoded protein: CASSEALGVLGEQFF. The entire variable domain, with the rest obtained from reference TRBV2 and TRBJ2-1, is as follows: EPEVTQTPSHQVTQMGQEVILRCVPISNHLYFYWYRQILGQKVEFLVSFYNNEISEKSEIFDDQFSVERPDGSNFTLKIRSTKLEDSAMYFCASSEALGVLGEQFFGPGTRLTVL.

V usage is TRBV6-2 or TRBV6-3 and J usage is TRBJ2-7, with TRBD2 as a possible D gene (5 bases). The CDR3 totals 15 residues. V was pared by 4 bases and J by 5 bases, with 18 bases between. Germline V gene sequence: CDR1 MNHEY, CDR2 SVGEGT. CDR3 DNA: TGTGCCAGCAGTTCCCTTTTGGAGGTTCCCAACGAGCAGTACTTC. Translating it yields CASSSLLEVPNEQYF.

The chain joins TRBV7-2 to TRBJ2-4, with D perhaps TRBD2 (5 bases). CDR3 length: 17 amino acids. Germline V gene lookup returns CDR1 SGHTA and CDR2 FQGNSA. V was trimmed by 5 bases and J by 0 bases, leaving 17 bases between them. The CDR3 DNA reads TGTGCCAGCAGCCCTCAACTAGTCCTGTTAGCCAAAAACATTCAGTACTTC. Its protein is CASSPQLVLLAKNIQYF.

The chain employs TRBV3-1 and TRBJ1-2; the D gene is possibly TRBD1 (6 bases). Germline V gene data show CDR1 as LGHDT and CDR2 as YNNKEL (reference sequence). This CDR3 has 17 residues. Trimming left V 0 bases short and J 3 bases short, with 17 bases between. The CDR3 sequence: CASSQDLSRGHDYGYTF. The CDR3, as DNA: TGTGCCAGCAGCCAAGATCTTTCCCGGGGACACGACTATGGCTACACCTTC.